This is a list of T cell receptor beta chains from one sample in a study of shared clonotypes between healthy human individuals. Profiling relied on immunoSEQ multiplex PCR, and the TCRdb table lists in-frame clones only, not all of them. Here the sample spans 1.6 million or so clones, 98% being singletons. Sequenced input: naive CD4+ T cells sorted from blood. The receptors were gathered from a man aged 25 to 45 in good health. Each CDR3 is given with its conserved first and last residue. The order of the fields is J gene, D gene, V gene, clone size, CDR3 DNA, CDR3 protein. A D gene is named only where the DNA matches it firmly. The size of a clone is reported for some rows only, either as once, few or many, or as a class for expanded clones.

J gene: TRBJ2-1; D gene: NA; V gene: TRBV2; clone size: NA; CDR3 DNA: TGTGCCAGCAGTGAGCGGACGAGGGACAATGAGCAGTTCTTC; CDR3 protein: CASSERTRDNEQFF
J gene: TRBJ2-3; D gene: NA; V gene: TRBV5-4; clone size: NA; CDR3 DNA: TGTGCCAGCAGTCCGCATGGGGGTCCCCTTGACGATACGCAGTATTTT; CDR3 protein: CASSPHGGPLDDTQYF
J gene: TRBJ2-7; D gene: NA; V gene: TRBV29-1; clone size: NA; CDR3 DNA: TGCAGCGTTGAAGGTCGGCGGGATGCCCCCTACGAGCAGTACTTC; CDR3 protein: CSVEGRRDAPYEQYF
J gene: TRBJ2-2; D gene: NA; V gene: TRBV4-1; clone size: NA; CDR3 DNA: TGCGCCAGCAGCCAAGAACCGGGAGTGAACACCGGGGAGCTGTTTTTT; CDR3 protein: CASSQEPGVNTGELFF
J gene: TRBJ1-1; D gene: NA; V gene: TRBV6-6; clone size: NA; CDR3 DNA: TGTGCCAGCAGTTTGGGAGGGGGCACTGAAGCTTTCTTT; CDR3 protein: CASSLGGGTEAFF
J gene: TRBJ1-2; D gene: TRBD1; V gene: TRBV27; clone size: NA; CDR3 DNA: TGTGCCAGCAGTCATCAGACAGGGAACAACTATGGCTACACCTTC; CDR3 protein: CASSHQTGNNYGYTF
J gene: TRBJ1-5; D gene: NA; V gene: TRBV18; clone size: NA; CDR3 DNA: TGTGCCAGCTCACCAGACCGCAATCAGCCCCAGCATTTT; CDR3 protein: CASSPDRNQPQHF
J gene: TRBJ2-7; D gene: NA; V gene: TRBV29-1; clone size: NA; CDR3 DNA: TGCAGCGTGGGGGTCCCCTACGAGCAGTACTTC; CDR3 protein: CSVGVPYEQYF
J gene: TRBJ1-5; D gene: NA; V gene: TRBV4-3; clone size: NA; CDR3 DNA: TGCGCCAGCAGCCAAGATAAGGGTGCAGGGAATCAGCCCCAGCATTTT; CDR3 protein: CASSQDKGAGNQPQHF
J gene: TRBJ2-2; D gene: NA; V gene: TRBV5-5; clone size: NA; CDR3 DNA: TGTGCCAGCAGCCCCCTGGTCGGGGAGCTGTTTTTT; CDR3 protein: CASSPLVGELFF
J gene: TRBJ2-7; D gene: NA; V gene: TRBV5-5; clone size: NA; CDR3 DNA: TGTGCCAGCAGCTTAGGGCCTCCCTACGAGCAGTACTTC; CDR3 protein: CASSLGPPYEQYF
J gene: TRBJ2-1; D gene: NA; V gene: TRBV12-5; clone size: NA; CDR3 DNA: TGTGCTAGTGGTAGCGGCGAGGGCTACAATGAGCAGTTCTTC; CDR3 protein: CASGSGEGYNEQFF
J gene: TRBJ2-5; D gene: NA; V gene: TRBV5-1; clone size: NA; CDR3 DNA: TGCGCCAGCAGCCAAGAAGGACCTCGGGGAGAGACCCAGTACTTC; CDR3 protein: CASSQEGPRGETQYF
J gene: TRBJ1-5; D gene: NA; V gene: TRBV30; clone size: NA; CDR3 DNA: TGTGCCTGGAAATCAGGGACTAGCAATCAGCCCCAGCATTTT; CDR3 protein: CAWKSGTSNQPQHF
J gene: TRBJ2-7; D gene: TRBD2; V gene: TRBV9; clone size: NA; CDR3 DNA: TGTGCCAGCAGCGGTAGCGGGAGCCACCCCTACGAGCAGTACTTC; CDR3 protein: CASSGSGSHPYEQYF
J gene: TRBJ1-1; D gene: NA; V gene: TRBV6-1; clone size: NA; CDR3 DNA: TGTGCCAGCAGCTGGGACCCAGGGACTGAAGCTTTCTTT; CDR3 protein: CASSWDPGTEAFF
J gene: TRBJ2-2; D gene: NA; V gene: TRBV18; clone size: NA; CDR3 DNA: TGTGCCAGCTCAGCCCGGGGCGGCGGGGAGCTGTTTTTT; CDR3 protein: CASSARGGGELFF
J gene: TRBJ2-1; D gene: TRBD2; V gene: TRBV9; clone size: once; CDR3 DNA: TGTGCCAGCAGCCTCCGATTAGCGGGAGGCGGGAATGAGCAGTTCTTC; CDR3 protein: CASSLRLAGGGNEQFF
J gene: TRBJ2-1; D gene: TRBD2; V gene: TRBV29-1; clone size: NA; CDR3 DNA: TGCAGCGTTGAAGGCAGCGGGAACCCTTACAATGAGCAGTTCTTC; CDR3 protein: CSVEGSGNPYNEQFF
J gene: TRBJ1-5; D gene: TRBD1; V gene: TRBV28; clone size: NA; CDR3 DNA: TGTGCCAGCAGCCTAGGGACAGCGAGCAATCAGCCCCAGCATTTT; CDR3 protein: CASSLGTASNQPQHF